This is a list of T cell receptor beta chains from one sample in a study of T cell changes during pregnancy in multiple sclerosis. The table came from immunoSEQ multiplex PCR; TCRdb's copy has only in-frame clones and leaves some out. The sample holds about 51,000 clones, 90% to 95% seen once. The sequencing here drew on peripheral blood, taken in the second trimester of pregnancy. The receptors here all came from a female donor with multiple sclerosis, enrolled in a pregnancy study. Each CDR3 is given with its conserved first and last residue.

V,J,CDR3
TRBV18,TRBJ1-1,CASSPTGQNTEAFF
TRBV18,TRBJ1-4,CASSPPDGRGKLFF
TRBV28,TRBJ2-1,CASSFRDRGRVSYNEQFF
TRBV18,TRBJ1-1,CASSLKSVSNTEAFF
TRBV29-1,TRBJ2-5,CSVGQGASETQYF
TRBV4-3,TRBJ1-1,CASSQDHRANTEAFF
TRBV4-1,TRBJ2-7,CASSQVVSVNEQYF
TRBV15,TRBJ2-1,CATSRGTSGSNEQFF
TRBV19,TRBJ2-1,CASSNTGTSNNEQFF
TRBV25-1,TRBJ2-7,CASSGGLAGVDEQYF
TRBV7-9,TRBJ2-2,CASSLGTPGELFF
TRBV4-1,TRBJ1-3,CASSQVTDSGNTIYF
TRBV19,TRBJ2-1,CASSNPSFGPNSFLTYNEQFF
TRBV4-2,TRBJ1-2,CASSRDLRQDYYGYTF
TRBV21-1,TRBJ2-7,CASSKEVHRGGTYEQYF
TRBV19,TRBJ2-1,CASSKEASGRDEQFF
TRBV2,TRBJ2-4,CASSTGTSENIQYF
TRBV5-4,TRBJ2-3,CASSKDTSSTDTQYF
TRBV27,TRBJ2-7,CASSLYLSYEQYF
TRBV11-2,TRBJ1-2,CASSPRTGSGYTF
TRBV29-1,TRBJ1-2,CSVDRTGGGYTF
TRBV28,TRBJ1-1,CASSLNREAFF
TRBV4-3,TRBJ2-7,CASSQEAGYEQYF
TRBV11-2,TRBJ2-4,CASSFGGLENIQYF
TRBV7-9,TRBJ1-1,CASSSPQGRAFF
TRBV6-6,TRBJ2-1,CASSSGTGGYNEQFF
TRBV5-1,TRBJ2-7,CASSLGLGGTRYEQYF
TRBV27,TRBJ1-5,CASSFREAQPQHF